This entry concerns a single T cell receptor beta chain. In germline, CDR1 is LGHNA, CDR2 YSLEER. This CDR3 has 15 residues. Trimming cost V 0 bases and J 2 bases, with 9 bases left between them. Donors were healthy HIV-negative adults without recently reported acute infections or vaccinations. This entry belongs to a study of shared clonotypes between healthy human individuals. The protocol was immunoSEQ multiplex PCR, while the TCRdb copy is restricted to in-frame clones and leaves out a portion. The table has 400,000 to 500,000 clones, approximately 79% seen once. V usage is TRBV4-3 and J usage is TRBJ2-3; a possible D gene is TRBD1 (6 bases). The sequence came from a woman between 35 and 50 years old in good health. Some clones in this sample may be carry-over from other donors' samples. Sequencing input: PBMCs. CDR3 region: CASSQERTDTDTQYF. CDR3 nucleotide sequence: TGCGCCAGCAGCCAAGAAAGGACAGACACAGATACGCAGTATTTT.